A single count supports the clone carrying this T cell receptor (beta chain). Its antigen is unidentified. This same CDR3 is encoded by further DNA sequences in the sample. The CDR3 extends over 12 amino acids. After removal of 2 bases from V and 8 bases from J, the junction contained 2 bases not matched to a gene. Using immunoSEQ multiplex PCR, the repertoire was profiled, and TCRdb retains in-frame clones only, with some absent. The profile shows approximately 47,000 clones, approximately 79% of them singletons. These data come from a study of T cells in tumors after PD-1 blockade. On the study more broadly: No patient had prior checkpoint blockade, systemic immunosuppression, or radiotherapy within 4 weeks. Some patients also took daily vismodegib 150 mg during anti-PD-1 treatment. Regarding the study as a whole: Some novel exhausted tumor clones appeared in pre-treatment blood, suggesting peripheral recruitment.

The sequence came from a human donor with advanced basal cell or squamous cell carcinoma (not recorded which). The gene calls are TRBV12-3 or TRBV12-4 and TRBJ1-2; 7 bases are a match to TRBD1. The specimen comprised PBMCs, sampled before anti-PD-1 therapy. Here the CDR3 reads CASSLQGEGYTF. CDR3 nucleotide sequence: TGTGCCAGCAGTTTACAGGGGGAAGGCTACACCTTC.